What follows are 26 T cell receptor beta chains derived from one specimen sequenced in a study of blood T cell repertoires in COVID-19. Assay: immunoSEQ multiplex PCR; the TCRdb copy retains only in-frame clones and omits some. This sample carries over 150,000 clones, about 83% of them seen once, and the ten largest clones take about 9.3%. Material: peripheral blood. Every receptor here comes from a woman aged 70-85 years with COVID-19, enrolled during active disease.

This chain uses TRBV6-5 with TRBJ1-5, with D maybe TRBD1 (5 bases). The V and J ends lost 0 bases and 2 bases respectively, with 11 bases between them. This CDR3 has 16 residues. Germline V gene data show CDR1 as MNHEY and CDR2 as SVGAGI. CDR3: CASSYSRGSGNQPQHF. In DNA, the CDR3 is TGTGCCAGCAGTTACTCTCGGGGGTCAGGCAATCAGCCCCAGCATTTT.

As concerns this clone: Germline and junction disagree at one end, which may indicate a read error. The rearrangement uses TRBV2 and TRBJ1-1, with D uncertain. Per germline, CDR1 SNHLY and CDR2 FYNNEI. CDR3 length equals 13 residues. The chain's CDR3 is CASIERLSAEAFF. Here the CDR3 DNA reads TGTGCCAGCATTGAACGTCTTTCGGCTGAAGCTTTCTTT.

This chain links TRBV27 with TRBJ1-2, with unresolved D. Germline loops: CDR1 MNHEY, CDR2 SMNVEV (reference sequence). Trimming removed 6 bases from V and 8 bases from J, with 19 bases in between. This CDR3 region has 14 residues. CDR3 nucleotides: TGTGCCAGCAGCCGTCAGCCCGGAGCCGCCGGCTACACCTTC. This encodes CASSRQPGAAGYTF.

The chain has TRBV5-1 and TRBJ2-3; 13 bases agree with TRBD2. This CDR3 has 17 amino acids. From germline, CDR1 is SGHRS and CDR2 YFSETQ. The V segment lost 1 base and the J segment 1 base; nucleotides outside the gene matches: 3. The CDR3 spells CASSLRGLAGGTDTQYF. The CDR3 nucleotides are TGCGCCAGCAGCTTGCGAGGACTAGCGGGGGGCACAGATACGCAGTATTTT.

The chain has TRBV7-2 and TRBJ2-2; tentative D call: TRBD1 (6 bases). Trimming removed 4 bases at V and 1 base at J, with 10 bases between. The germline V gene has CDR1 SGHTA and CDR2 FQGNSA. The CDR3 is made up of 15 amino acids. DNA of the CDR3: TGTGCCAGCAGCTGGATGACAGGGAACACCGGGGAGCTGTTTTTT. Translation gives CASSWMTGNTGELFF.

The V call is TRBV28, the J call TRBJ1-6; 10 nucleotides agree with TRBD1. J gave up 6 bases and V 2 bases, and 1 base lay outside the gene matches. Germline values: CDR1 MDHEN, CDR2 SYDVKM. The CDR3 totals 15 residues. The CDR3 protein is CASSLGTGANSPLHF. Written as DNA, the CDR3 is TGTGCCAGCAGTTTAGGGACAGGGGCTAATTCACCCCTCCACTTT. Supplemented by reference TRBV28 and TRBJ1-6, the full variable domain reads DVKVTQSSRYLVKRTGEKVFLECVQDMDHENMFWYRQDPGLGLRLIYFSYDVKMKEKGDIPEGYSVSREKKERFSLILESASTNQTSMYLCASSLGTGANSPLHFGNGTRLTVT.

V is TRBV5-8 and J is TRBJ1-2; tentatively, D is TRBD1 (5 bases). The germline V gene has CDR1 SGHTS and CDR2 YDEGEE. Trimming took 7 bases from V and 4 from J, leaving 14 bases between them. CDR3 length: 13 amino acids. The CDR3 DNA reads as TGTGCCAGCGGTGAGGGGAGGGGCTATGGCTACACCTTC. Translated: CASGEGRGYGYTF. Together with reference TRBV5-8 and TRBJ1-2, the CDR3 gives the full variable domain: EAGVTQSPTHLIKTRGQQATLRCSPISGHTSVYWYQQALGLGLQFLLWYDEGEERNRGNFPPRFSGRQFPNYSSELNVNALELEDSALYLCASGEGRGYGYTFGSGTRLTVV.

The chain carries TRBV18 and TRBJ2-1; TRBD2 matches 9 bases. Germline lookup yields CDR1 KGHSH and CDR2 LQKENI. The CDR3 has 16 amino acids. The V gene end was trimmed by 6 bases and the J gene end by 7 bases; junction bases not matched to a gene: 13. The CDR3 nucleotides are TGTGCCAGCTCTATGATAGCGGGGGCTCGTGGGAATGAGCAGTTCTTC. It yields the protein CASSMIAGARGNEQFF.

CDR3 in DNA: TGTGCCAGCAGTTTACCAGGGGCACTCCTCTATGGCTACACCTTC. This encodes CASSLPGALLYGYTF. The rearrangement joins TRBV28 to TRBJ1-2; perhaps TRBD1 as D (6 bases). Trimming left V 2 bases short and J 4 bases short, with 14 bases between. The CDR3 has 15 residues. Per the germline V gene, CDR1 is MDHEN and CDR2 is SYDVKM.

The chain carries TRBV12-3 or TRBV12-4 and TRBJ1-5; the D gene is possibly TRBD1 (6 bases). CDR3 length: 12 amino acids. The V end lost 5 bases, the J end lost 6 bases, and 8 bases lay between the germline ends. The CDR3 reads CASSTRGQPQHF. CDR3 sequence (DNA): TGTGCCAGCAGTACCAGGGGTCAGCCCCAGCATTTT.

The chain combines TRBV5-1 with TRBJ2-2; 10 bases map to TRBD1. Germline CDR1 is SGHRS and CDR2 is YFSETQ. The V gene end was trimmed by 7 bases and the J gene end by 0 bases; junction bases not matched to a gene: 3. This CDR3 comprises 15 residues. CDR3 sequence reads: CASSDRGPNTGELFF. The CDR3 DNA sequence: TGCGCCAGCTCAGACAGGGGGCCGAACACCGGGGAGCTGTTTTTT. Looking up the rest from reference TRBV5-1 and TRBJ2-2 gives the full variable domain: KAGVTQTPRYLIKTRGQQVTLSCSPISGHRSVSWYQQTPGQGLQFLFEYFSETQRNKGNFPGRFSGRQFSNSRSEMNVSTLELGDSALYLCASSDRGPNTGELFFGEGSRLTVL.

The CDR3 is CASSLATYEQYF. The CDR3 DNA is TGTGCCAGCAGCTTGGCAACCTACGAGCAGTACTTC. V is TRBV5-5 and J is TRBJ2-7; unclear D gene. The CDR3 contains 12 residues. CDR1 and CDR2 (germline): SGHKS, YYEKEE (reference sequence). The V end lost 0 bases, the J end lost 2 bases, and 3 bases lay between the germline ends.

The rearrangement joins TRBV5-1 to TRBJ1-3; D not resolved. V gave up 0 bases and J gave up 0 bases, with 7 bases separating them. The CDR3 is 15 amino acids. Germline-derived CDR1 and CDR2 are SGHRS and YFSETQ. In DNA, the CDR3 is TGCGCCAGCAGCTTGGTTCCCGGCTCTGGAAACACCATATATTTT. It is translated as CASSLVPGSGNTIYF.

V and J are TRBV7-9 and TRBJ2-3; 9 bases map to TRBD2. CDR3 length: 16 residues. J lost 0 bases, V lost 4 bases, and 5 bases had no gene match. Germline V lookup: CDR1 SEHNR, CDR2 FQNEAQ (reference sequence). The CDR3 DNA is TGTGCCAGCAGCTATGGACTAGCGCAAAGCACAGATACGCAGTATTTT. This translates into CASSYGLAQSTDTQYF.

The chain uses TRBV10-1 and TRBJ2-7, with D perhaps TRBD2 (5 bases). This CDR3 spans 11 amino acids. CDR1 and CDR2 from the germline V gene are WNHNN and SYGVQD (reference sequence). The V and J ends lost 0 bases and 12 bases respectively, with 9 bases between them. This CDR3 is CASSESREGYF. In DNA, the CDR3 is TGCGCCAGCAGTGAGTCCCGGGAAGGGTACTTC.

The CDR3 loop reads CASGPTRSYTGELFF. CDR3 in DNA: TGTGCCAGCGGCCCGACACGGTCGTACACCGGGGAGCTGTTTTTT. The chain has TRBV28 and TRBJ2-2; the D is unclear. This CDR3 has 15 residues. CDR1 and CDR2 (germline): MDHEN, SYDVKM. The V gene lost 8 bases and the J gene lost 3 bases, with 16 bases spanning the gap. Supplemented by reference TRBV28 and TRBJ2-2, the full variable domain reads DVKVTQSSRYLVKRTGEKVFLECVQDMDHENMFWYRQDPGLGLRLIYFSYDVKMKEKGDIPEGYSVSREKKERFSLILESASTNQTSMYLCASGPTRSYTGELFFGEGSRLTVL.

The chain carries TRBV6-5 and TRBJ2-2; TRBD2 agrees at 11 bases. J gave up 5 bases and V 5 bases, and 4 bases lay outside the gene matches. The CDR3 loop spans 15 amino acids. CDR1 is MNHEY, CDR2 SVGAGI, per germline. Here the CDR3 reads CASSTSGGPTGELFF. The DNA of the CDR3 is TGTGCCAGCAGTACTAGCGGGGGACCTACCGGGGAGCTGTTTTTT.

The rearrangement uses TRBV5-8 and TRBJ2-1, with 8 bases matching TRBD1. This CDR3 comprises 16 residues. J was trimmed by 0 bases and V by 4 bases; bases with no gene match: 6. Germline V lookup: CDR1 SGHTS, CDR2 YDEGEE. The CDR3 nucleotides are TGTGCCAGCAGCAAAGGGACAGGAGGCTCCTACAATGAGCAGTTCTTC. Protein sequence: CASSKGTGGSYNEQFF.

CDR3: CASSPLGGLVSEAFF. DNA of the CDR3: TGTGCCAGCAGCCCCCTCGGTGGGCTGGTTTCTGAAGCTTTCTTT. The V call is TRBV5-4, the J call TRBJ1-1; D not resolved. Germline values: CDR1 SGHNT, CDR2 YYREEE (reference sequence). The CDR3 has 15 residues. The germline V and J ends were trimmed by 4 bases and 6 bases, with 19 bases remaining between them.

V gene TRBV5-1 combines with J gene TRBJ1-5, with 9 bases lining up with TRBD1. Germline V gene lookup returns CDR1 SGHRS and CDR2 YFSETQ. CDR3 length equals 15 residues. Trimming took 0 bases from V and 4 from J; bases not matched to a gene: 2. DNA of the CDR3: TGCGCCAGCAGCTTGGGGACAGGGGCTAATCAGCCCCAGCATTTT. This sequence encodes CASSLGTGANQPQHF.

This clone was observed a few times. The chain has TRBV7-8 and TRBJ2-2; D might be TRBD1 (6 bases). Trimming cost V 4 bases and J 4 bases, with 13 bases left between them. The CDR3 has 15 residues. Germline V gives CDR1 SGHVS, CDR2 FQNEAQ. CDR3: CASSYFTGSTGELFF. The CDR3 DNA reads as TGTGCCAGCAGCTATTTTACAGGGAGCACCGGGGAGCTGTTTTTT.

The gene calls are TRBV5-1 and TRBJ1-4; D not resolved. The CDR3 is made up of 15 amino acids. V was shortened by 4 bases and J by 0 bases, with 10 bases between the two germline ends. The germline CDR1 and CDR2 sequences are SGHRS and YFSETQ. This CDR3 reads CASSIEATTNEKLFF. CDR3 sequence (DNA): TGCGCCAGCAGCATTGAGGCTACAACTAATGAAAAACTGTTTTTT.

V and J are TRBV2 and TRBJ2-7; 11 bases agree with TRBD2. The ends lost 5 bases at V and 0 bases at J; junction bases unmatched: 6. The V gene's germline CDR1 is SNHLY and CDR2 FYNNEI. The CDR3 is made up of 16 amino acids. The CDR3 is CASSQASGGSSYEQYF. The CDR3 DNA reads TGTGCCAGCAGTCAGGCTAGCGGGGGGAGCTCCTACGAGCAGTACTTC.

The chain combines TRBV25-1 with TRBJ1-4; D remains ambiguous. The CDR3 runs 14 residues. CDR1 is MGHDK, CDR2 SYGVNS, per germline. V was trimmed by 0 bases and J by 8 bases, leaving 10 bases between them. The CDR3 nucleotides read TGTGCCAGCAGTGAATACGGCACAGTCGAAAAACTGTTTTTT. Its translation: CASSEYGTVEKLFF.

This clone was seen just once. An end of the junction differs from the germline gene, which may be a read error. V usage is TRBV29-1 and J usage is TRBJ2-5; TRBD1 matches 11 bases. This CDR3 is built from 14 residues. From germline, CDR1 is SQVTM and CDR2 ANQGSEA. The CDR3 is CRVGGQGGAETQYF. The CDR3 nucleotides read TGCCGCGTTGGGGGACAGGGGGGGGCAGAGACCCAGTACTTC.

The chain has TRBV7-6 and TRBJ1-3; a possible D gene is TRBD1 (5 bases). Germline-derived CDR1 and CDR2 are SGHVS and FNYEAQ. Trimming stripped 6 bases from V and 3 bases from J, with 15 bases between. The CDR3 runs to 15 residues. CDR3 loop: CASRPRAGLGNTIYF. CDR3 in DNA: TGTGCCAGCAGACCCCGTGCGGGGCTTGGAAACACCATATATTTT.